This T cell receptor (beta chain) was obtained from a study of T cells in Graves' hyperthyroidism and ophthalmopathy. Broader study findings: From stable hyperthyroidism, ophthalmopathy was set apart by a 13 V-J model. Most thyroid clonotypes that were expanded above 0.001 also turned up in blood.

Stable Graves' hyperthyroidism meant no ophthalmopathy progression within 18 months. Amplified TCR beta CDR3 regions derived from RNA transcripts. RT-PCR in the first round (using the HTBI primer set) targeted the TCR CDR3. TCRdb analysed the multiplex PCR reads with MiXCR anew, one entry per CDR3 protein. The data show about 420,000 distinct CDR3 sequences, approximately 13% seen once. This clonotype was found many times. Its antigen remains unknown. This CDR3 is 16 amino acids long. The germline CDR1 and CDR2 sequences are SGHTA and FQGNSA. V lost 1 base and J lost 4; bases outside the gene matches: 4.

The rearrangement links TRBV7-2 to TRBJ2-7, with 13 bases lining up with TRBD2. Input material: blood. This TCR was sampled from a woman aged 18-35 years with Graves' hyperthyroidism. The CDR3 is CASSLELLAGGYEQYF. CDR3 nucleotides: TGTGCCAGCAGCTTAGAGCTACTAGCGGGAGGGTACGAGCAGTACTTC.